The following is a T cell receptor (beta chain) sequence with its context. Antigen unknown. These data originate in a study of cytomegalovirus exposure and HLA in healthy donors. The PCR contained 60 Vbeta and 13 Jbeta primers. Only in-frame clones appear in the TCRdb table, and some are missing; sequencing was by immunoSEQ multiplex PCR. The table lists 98,000 or so clones, over 9.5% of them singletons. Trimming pared 0 bases from V and 1 base from J, leaving 16 bases between. Germline CDR1 and CDR2: SGDLS and YYNGEE. The CDR3 extends over 17 amino acids. Study results and caveats: A later analysis linked a missense DCLRE1C variant to TCR beta V- and J-gene trimming. For most TCR beta V segments, an earlier analysis put the productive rate at about 90% or about 30% of the time. Investigators reported 150 to 200 TCR beta chains as tied to cytomegalovirus.

The sequence came from a man aged 35-49 years in good health and CMV-seropositive. The rearrangement uses TRBV9 and TRBJ1-1; D possibly corresponds to TRBD1 (6 bases). The specimen sequenced was PBMCs. The CDR3 DNA is TGTGCCAGCAGCGTAGATCCCTTGGGGGCGGCGAACACTGAAGCTTTCTTT. Protein product: CASSVDPLGAANTEAFF.